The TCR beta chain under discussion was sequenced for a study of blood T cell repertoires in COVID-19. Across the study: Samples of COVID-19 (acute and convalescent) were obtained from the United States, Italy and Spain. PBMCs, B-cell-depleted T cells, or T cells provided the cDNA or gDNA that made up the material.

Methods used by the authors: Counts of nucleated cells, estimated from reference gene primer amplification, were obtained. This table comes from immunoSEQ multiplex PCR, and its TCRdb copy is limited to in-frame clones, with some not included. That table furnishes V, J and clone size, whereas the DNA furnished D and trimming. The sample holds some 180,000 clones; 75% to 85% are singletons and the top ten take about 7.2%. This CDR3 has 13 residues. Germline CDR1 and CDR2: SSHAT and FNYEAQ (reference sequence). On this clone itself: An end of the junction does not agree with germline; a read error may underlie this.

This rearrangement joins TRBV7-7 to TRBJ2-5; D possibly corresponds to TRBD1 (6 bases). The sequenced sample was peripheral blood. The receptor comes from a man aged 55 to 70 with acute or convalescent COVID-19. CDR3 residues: CASSWTAQETQYF. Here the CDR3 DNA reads TGTGCTAGCAGCTGGACAGCCCAAGAGACCCAGTACTTC.